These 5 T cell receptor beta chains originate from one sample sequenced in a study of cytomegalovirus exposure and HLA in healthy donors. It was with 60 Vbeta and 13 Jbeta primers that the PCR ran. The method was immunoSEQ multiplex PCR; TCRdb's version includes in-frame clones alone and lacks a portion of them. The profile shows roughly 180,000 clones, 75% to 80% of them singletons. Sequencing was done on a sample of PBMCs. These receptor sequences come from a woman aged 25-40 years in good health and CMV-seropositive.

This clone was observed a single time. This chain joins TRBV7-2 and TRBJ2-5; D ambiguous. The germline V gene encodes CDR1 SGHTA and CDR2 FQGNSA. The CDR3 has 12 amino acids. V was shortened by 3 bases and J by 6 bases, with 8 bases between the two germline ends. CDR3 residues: CASSFSQKTQYF. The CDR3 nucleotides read TGTGCCAGCAGCTTCTCCCAGAAGACCCAGTACTTC.

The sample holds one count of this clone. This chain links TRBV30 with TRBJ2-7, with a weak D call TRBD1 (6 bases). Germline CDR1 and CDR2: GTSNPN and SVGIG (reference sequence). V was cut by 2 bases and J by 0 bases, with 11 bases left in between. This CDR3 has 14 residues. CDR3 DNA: TGTGCCTGGAGTCAGGGGCCGAGCTCCTACGAGCAGTACTTC. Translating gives CAWSQGPSSYEQYF.

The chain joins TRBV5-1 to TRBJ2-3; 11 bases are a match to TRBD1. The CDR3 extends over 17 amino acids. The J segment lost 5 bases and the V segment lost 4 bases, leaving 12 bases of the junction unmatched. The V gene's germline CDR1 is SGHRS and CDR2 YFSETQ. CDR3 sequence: CASSPAKAGTGGDTQYF. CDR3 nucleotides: TGCGCCAGCAGCCCCGCGAAAGCCGGGACAGGGGGAGATACGCAGTATTTT. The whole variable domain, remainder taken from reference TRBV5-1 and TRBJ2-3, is KAGVTQTPRYLIKTRGQQVTLSCSPISGHRSVSWYQQTPGQGLQFLFEYFSETQRNKGNFPGRFSGRQFSNSRSEMNVSTLELGDSALYLCASSPAKAGTGGDTQYFGPGTRLTVL.

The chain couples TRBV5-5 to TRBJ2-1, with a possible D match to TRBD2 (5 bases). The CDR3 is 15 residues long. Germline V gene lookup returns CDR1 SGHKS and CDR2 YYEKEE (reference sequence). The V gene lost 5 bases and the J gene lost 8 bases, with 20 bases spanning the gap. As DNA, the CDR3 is TGTGCCAGCAGTCCTCGGGGAGCGGAGGTGGATGAGCAGTTCTTC. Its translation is CASSPRGAEVDEQFF. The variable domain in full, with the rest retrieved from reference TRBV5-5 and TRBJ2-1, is DAGVTQSPTHLIKTRGQQVTLRCSPISGHKSVSWYQQVLGQGPQFIFQYYEKEERGRGNFPDRFSARQFPNYSSELNVNALLLGDSALYLCASSPRGAEVDEQFFGPGTRLTVL.

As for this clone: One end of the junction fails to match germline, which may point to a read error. The CDR3 coding sequence is TGCGCCAGCAGCCAAGACGCAGTAGGCAGGGCCTTT. It yields the protein CASSQDAVGRAF. The chain carries TRBV4-1 and TRBJ2-3; D perhaps matches TRBD1 (5 bases). Germline-derived CDR1 and CDR2 are MGHRA and YSYEKL. CDR3 size: 12 residues.